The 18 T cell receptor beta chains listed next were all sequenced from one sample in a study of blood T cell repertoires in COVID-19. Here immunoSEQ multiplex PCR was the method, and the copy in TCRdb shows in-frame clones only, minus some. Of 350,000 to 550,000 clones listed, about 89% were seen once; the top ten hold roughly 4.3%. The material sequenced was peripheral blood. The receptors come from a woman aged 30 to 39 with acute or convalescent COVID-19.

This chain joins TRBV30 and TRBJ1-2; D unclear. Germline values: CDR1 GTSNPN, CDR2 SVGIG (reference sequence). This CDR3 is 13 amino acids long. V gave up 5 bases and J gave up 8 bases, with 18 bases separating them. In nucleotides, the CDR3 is TGTGCCTGGTCGGATCAATCGGCGGCCGGCTACACCTTC. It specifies CAWSDQSAAGYTF.

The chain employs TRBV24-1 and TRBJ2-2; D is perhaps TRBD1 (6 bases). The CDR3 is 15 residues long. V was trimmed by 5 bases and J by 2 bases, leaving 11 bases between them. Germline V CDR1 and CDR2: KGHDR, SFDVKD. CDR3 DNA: TGTGCCACCAGTGTTCTGGACAGTAACACCGGGGAGCTGTTTTTT. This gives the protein CATSVLDSNTGELFF.

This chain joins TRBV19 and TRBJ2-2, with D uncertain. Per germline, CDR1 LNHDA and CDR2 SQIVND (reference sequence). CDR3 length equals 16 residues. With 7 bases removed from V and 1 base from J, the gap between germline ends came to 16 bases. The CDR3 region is CASNSRTPGNTGELFF. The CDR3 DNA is TGTGCCAGTAATAGCAGAACCCCCGGGAACACCGGGGAGCTGTTTTTT.

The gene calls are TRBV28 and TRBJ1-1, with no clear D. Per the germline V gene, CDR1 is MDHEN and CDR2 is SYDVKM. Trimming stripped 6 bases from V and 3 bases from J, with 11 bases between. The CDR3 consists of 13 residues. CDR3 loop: CASRSFGDTEAFF. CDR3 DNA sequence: TGTGCCAGCAGGTCCTTCGGGGACACTGAAGCTTTCTTT.

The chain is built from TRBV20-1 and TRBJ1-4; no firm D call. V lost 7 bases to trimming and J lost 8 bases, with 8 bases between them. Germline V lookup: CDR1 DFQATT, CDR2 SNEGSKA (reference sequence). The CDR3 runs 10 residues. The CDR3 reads CSVAAEKLFF. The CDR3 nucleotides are TGCAGTGTGGCTGCAGAAAAACTGTTTTTT.

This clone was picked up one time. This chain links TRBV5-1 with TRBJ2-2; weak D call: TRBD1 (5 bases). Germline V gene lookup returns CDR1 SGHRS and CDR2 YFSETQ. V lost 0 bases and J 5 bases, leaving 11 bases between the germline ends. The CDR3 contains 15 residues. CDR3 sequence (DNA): TGCGCCAGCAGCTTGGACCAGGGTAGGACCGGGGAGCTGTTTTTT. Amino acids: CASSLDQGRTGELFF.

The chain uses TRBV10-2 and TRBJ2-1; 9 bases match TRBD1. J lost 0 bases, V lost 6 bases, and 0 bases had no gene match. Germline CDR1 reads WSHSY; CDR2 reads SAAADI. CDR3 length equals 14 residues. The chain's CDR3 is CASRGQGSYNEQFF. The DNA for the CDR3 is TGCGCCAGCAGGGGACAGGGCTCCTACAATGAGCAGTTCTTC.

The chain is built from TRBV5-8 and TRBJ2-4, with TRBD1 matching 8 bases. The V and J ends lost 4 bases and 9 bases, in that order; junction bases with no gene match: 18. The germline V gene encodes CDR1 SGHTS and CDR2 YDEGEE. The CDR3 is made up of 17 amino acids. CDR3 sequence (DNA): TGTGCCAGCAGCGCGGGACAGGTCTCGCTCTCCGGCGGCATTCAGTACTTC. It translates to CASSAGQVSLSGGIQYF.

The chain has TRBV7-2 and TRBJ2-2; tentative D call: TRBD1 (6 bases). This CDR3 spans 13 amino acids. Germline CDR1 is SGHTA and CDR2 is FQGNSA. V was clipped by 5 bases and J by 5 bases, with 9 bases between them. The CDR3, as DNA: TGTGCCAGCAGCGCAGGGGTGACCGGGGAGCTGTTTTTT. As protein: CASSAGVTGELFF.

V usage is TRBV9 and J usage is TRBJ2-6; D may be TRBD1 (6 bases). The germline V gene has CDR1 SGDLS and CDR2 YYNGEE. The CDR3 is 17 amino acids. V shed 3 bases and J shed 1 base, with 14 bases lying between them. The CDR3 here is CASSAGTSPSGANVLTF. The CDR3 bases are TGTGCCAGCAGCGCTGGGACATCCCCTTCTGGGGCCAACGTCCTGACTTTC.

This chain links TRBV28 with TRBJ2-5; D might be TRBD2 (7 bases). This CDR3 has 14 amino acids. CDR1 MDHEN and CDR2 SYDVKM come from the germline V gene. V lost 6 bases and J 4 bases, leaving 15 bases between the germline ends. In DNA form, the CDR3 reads TGTGCCAGCAGAAAAGGGGGGGTCGGAGAGACCCAGTACTTC. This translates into CASRKGGVGETQYF. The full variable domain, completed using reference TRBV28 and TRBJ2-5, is DVKVTQSSRYLVKRTGEKVFLECVQDMDHENMFWYRQDPGLGLRLIYFSYDVKMKEKGDIPEGYSVSREKKERFSLILESASTNQTSMYLCASRKGGVGETQYFGPGTRLLVL.

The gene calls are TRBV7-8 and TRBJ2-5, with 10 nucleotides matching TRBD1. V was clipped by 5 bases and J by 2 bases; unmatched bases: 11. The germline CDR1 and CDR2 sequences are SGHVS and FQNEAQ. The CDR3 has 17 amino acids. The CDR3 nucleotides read TGTGCCAGCAGCAGGGGGACAGGGGACCCGCCTCAAGAGACCCAGTACTTC. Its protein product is CASSRGTGDPPQETQYF.

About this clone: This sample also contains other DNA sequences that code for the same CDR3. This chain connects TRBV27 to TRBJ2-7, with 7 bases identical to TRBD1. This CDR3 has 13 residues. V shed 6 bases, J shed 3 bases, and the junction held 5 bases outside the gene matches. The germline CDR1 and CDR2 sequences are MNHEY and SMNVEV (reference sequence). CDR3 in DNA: TGTGCCAGCAGGTCAGGGGGAAGCTACGAGCAGTACTTC. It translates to CASRSGGSYEQYF.

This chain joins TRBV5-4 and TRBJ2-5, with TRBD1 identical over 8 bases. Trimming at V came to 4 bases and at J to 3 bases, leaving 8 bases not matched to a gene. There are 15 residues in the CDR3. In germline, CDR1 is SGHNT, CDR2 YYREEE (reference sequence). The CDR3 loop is CASSTIGQGKETQYF. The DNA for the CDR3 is TGTGCCAGCAGCACAATCGGACAGGGCAAAGAGACCCAGTACTTC.

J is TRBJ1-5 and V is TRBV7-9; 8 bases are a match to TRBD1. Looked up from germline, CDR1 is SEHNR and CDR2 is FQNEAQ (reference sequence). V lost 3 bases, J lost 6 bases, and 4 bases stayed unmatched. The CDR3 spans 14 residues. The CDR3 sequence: CASSLTGVGQPQHF. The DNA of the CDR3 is TGTGCCAGCAGCTTGACAGGGGTGGGTCAGCCCCAGCATTTT.

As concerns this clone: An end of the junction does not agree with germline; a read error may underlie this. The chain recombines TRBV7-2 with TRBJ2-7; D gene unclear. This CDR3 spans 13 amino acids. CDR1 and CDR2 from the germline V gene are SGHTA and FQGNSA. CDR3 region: CASRLAPDYEQYF. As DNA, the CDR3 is TGTGCCAGCAGGTTAGCTCCAGATTACGAGCAGTACTTC.

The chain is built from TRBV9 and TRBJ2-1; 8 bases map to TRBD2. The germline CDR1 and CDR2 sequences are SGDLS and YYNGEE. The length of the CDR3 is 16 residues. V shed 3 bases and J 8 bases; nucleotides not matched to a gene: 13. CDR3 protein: CASSADGRGGRDEQFF. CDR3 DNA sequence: TGTGCCAGCAGCGCCGACGGTCGGGGGGGCCGGGATGAGCAGTTCTTC.

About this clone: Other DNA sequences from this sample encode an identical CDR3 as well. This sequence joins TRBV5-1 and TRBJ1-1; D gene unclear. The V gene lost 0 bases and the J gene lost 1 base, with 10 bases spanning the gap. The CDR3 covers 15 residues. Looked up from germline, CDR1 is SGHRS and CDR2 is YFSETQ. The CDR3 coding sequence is TGCGCCAGCAGCTTGGTTGTGGGCGCGAACACTGAAGCTTTCTTT. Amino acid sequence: CASSLVVGANTEAFF.